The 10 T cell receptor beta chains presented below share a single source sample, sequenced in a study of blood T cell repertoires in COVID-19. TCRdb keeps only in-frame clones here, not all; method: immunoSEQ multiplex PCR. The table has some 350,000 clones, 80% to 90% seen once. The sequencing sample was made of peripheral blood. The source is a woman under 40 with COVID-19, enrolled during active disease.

The CDR3 bases are TGTGCCAGCAGCCAAGGGACAGTTTACAACTCCTACGAGCAGTACGTC. Translation gives CASSQGTVYNSYEQYV. This chain joins TRBV7-9 and TRBJ2-7, with 7 nucleotides matching TRBD1. CDR3 size: 16 residues. Trimming cost V 5 bases and J 0 bases; bases outside gene matches: 10. The germline V gene encodes CDR1 SEHNR and CDR2 FQNEAQ (reference sequence).

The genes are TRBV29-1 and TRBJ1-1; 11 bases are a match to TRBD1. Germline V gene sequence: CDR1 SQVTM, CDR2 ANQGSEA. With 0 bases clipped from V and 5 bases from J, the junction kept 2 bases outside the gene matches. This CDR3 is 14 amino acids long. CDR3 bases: TGCAGCGTTGAAGATGGGACAGGGGGAACTGAAGCTTTCTTT. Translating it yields CSVEDGTGGTEAFF.

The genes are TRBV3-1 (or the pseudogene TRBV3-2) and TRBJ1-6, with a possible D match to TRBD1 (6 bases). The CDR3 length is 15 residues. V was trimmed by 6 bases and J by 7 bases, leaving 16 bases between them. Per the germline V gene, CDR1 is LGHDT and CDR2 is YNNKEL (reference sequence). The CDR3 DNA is TGTGCCAGCAGGGGCCAGGCAGGGGAAAATTCACCCCTCCACTTT. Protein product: CASRGQAGENSPLHF.

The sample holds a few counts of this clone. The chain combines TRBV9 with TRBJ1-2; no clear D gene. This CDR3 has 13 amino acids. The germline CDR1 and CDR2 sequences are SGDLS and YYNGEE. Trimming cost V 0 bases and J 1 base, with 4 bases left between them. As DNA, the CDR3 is TGTGCCAGCAGCGTAGGGAGTAACTATGGCTACACCTTC. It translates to CASSVGSNYGYTF. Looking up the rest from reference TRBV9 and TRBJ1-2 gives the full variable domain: DSGVTQTPKHLITATGQRVTLRCSPRSGDLSVYWYQQSLDQGLQFLIQYYNGEERAKGNILERFSAQQFPDLHSELNLSSLELGDSALYFCASSVGSNYGYTFGSGTRLTVV.

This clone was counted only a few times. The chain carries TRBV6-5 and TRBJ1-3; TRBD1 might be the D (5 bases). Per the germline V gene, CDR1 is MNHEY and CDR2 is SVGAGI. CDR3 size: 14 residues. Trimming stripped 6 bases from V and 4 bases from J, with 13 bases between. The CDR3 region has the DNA TGTGCCAGCAGCCAAACTCGACAGGGAAACACCATATATTTT. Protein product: CASSQTRQGNTIYF.

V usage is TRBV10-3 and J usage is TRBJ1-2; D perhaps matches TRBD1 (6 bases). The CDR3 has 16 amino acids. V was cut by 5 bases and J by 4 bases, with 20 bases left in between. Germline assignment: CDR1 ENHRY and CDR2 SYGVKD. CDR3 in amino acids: CAISLEFRGGAYGYTF. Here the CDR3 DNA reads TGTGCCATCAGTTTGGAGTTCCGAGGGGGTGCCTATGGCTACACCTTC.

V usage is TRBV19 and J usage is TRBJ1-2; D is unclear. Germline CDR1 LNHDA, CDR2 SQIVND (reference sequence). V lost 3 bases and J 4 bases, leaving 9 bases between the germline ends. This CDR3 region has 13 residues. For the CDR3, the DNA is TGTGCCAGTAGTATGTACAGTTCCTATGGCTACACCTTC. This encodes CASSMYSSYGYTF.

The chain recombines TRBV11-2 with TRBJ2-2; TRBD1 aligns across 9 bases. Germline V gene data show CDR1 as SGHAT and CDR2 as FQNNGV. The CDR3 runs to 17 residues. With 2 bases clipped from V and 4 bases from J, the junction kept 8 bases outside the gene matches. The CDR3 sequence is CASSLRSSTGGTGELFF. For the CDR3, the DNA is TGTGCCAGCAGCTTACGGTCCTCGACAGGGGGCACCGGGGAGCTGTTTTTT.

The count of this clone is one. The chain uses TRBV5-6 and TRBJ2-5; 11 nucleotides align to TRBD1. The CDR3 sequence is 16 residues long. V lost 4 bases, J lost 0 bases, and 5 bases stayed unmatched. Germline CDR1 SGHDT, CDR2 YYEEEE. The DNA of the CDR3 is TGTGCCAGCAGCCGGGACAGGGGGGAGCACCAAGAGACCCAGTACTTC. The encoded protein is CASSRDRGEHQETQYF.

Here the CDR3 DNA reads TGTGCCAGCAGACGTATGACAGGGGGGAACACTGAAGCTTTCTTT. Protein product: CASRRMTGGNTEAFF. The rearrangement joins TRBV6-5 to TRBJ1-1; 9 bases are a match to TRBD1. Germline trimming cut 6 bases from V and 1 base from J; bases unmatched to any gene: 6. CDR1 and CDR2 from the germline V gene are MNHEY and SVGAGI. The CDR3 contains 15 residues.